The 27 T cell receptor beta chains below were found in one sample sequenced in a study of vaccination and CD4 T cells after COVID-19. Indicated treatment: approximately nine-day PBMC culture with coronavirus spike peptide pools or control peptides (ViraFEST assay). Their recognized antigens are unknown. Oncomine TCR Beta short-read sequencing was applied to DNA from cultured CD4+ T cells. One entry per CDR3 protein results from TCRdb running MiXCR on the PCR reads. Found here are roughly 15,000 distinct CDR3 sequences, under 60% of them singletons; the top ten hold 8.5% to 12%. The specimen comprised CD4+ T cells from blood, cultured in vitro, sampled before SARS-CoV-2 vaccination. The receptors originated from a human donor who had recovered from COVID-19.

The chain links TRBV19 to TRBJ2-1, with 8 bases lining up with TRBD1. This CDR3 is built from 13 residues. With V trimmed by 6 bases and J by 6 bases, 4 bases remained unmatched. Per germline, CDR1 LNHDA and CDR2 SQIVND (reference sequence). The CDR3 protein is CASRGQAVNEQFF. CDR3 nucleotides: TGTGCCAGTAGGGGACAGGCGGTCAATGAGCAGTTCTTC.

This clonotype was detected a few times. The chain carries TRBV27 and TRBJ1-1; no definite D call. CDR1 and CDR2 from the germline V gene are MNHEY and SMNVEV (reference sequence). The ends were cut back, 5 bases at V and 1 base at J, with 8 bases in the middle. The CDR3 has 13 amino acids. The CDR3 region has the DNA TGTGCCAGCAGTCTTAGACAGAACACTGAAGCTTTCTTT. This encodes CASSLRQNTEAFF.

The chain carries TRBV5-6 and TRBJ1-2, with D unclear. There are 14 residues in the CDR3. Trimming took 4 bases from V and 8 from J, leaving 18 bases between them. Per the germline V gene, CDR1 is SGHDT and CDR2 is YYEEEE. CDR3 DNA sequence: TGTGCCAGCAGCCTACGGACGGCGCTCGGGGGCTACACCTTC. Its translation is CASSLRTALGGYTF.

This clonotype has just a few counts. The V gene is TRBV6-5, the J gene TRBJ2-3; D might be TRBD1 (6 bases). V lost 1 base, J lost 4 bases, and 6 bases lay in between. This CDR3 has 13 amino acids. Per the germline V gene, CDR1 is MNHEY and CDR2 is SVGAGI. The CDR3 sequence is CASSYWGPDTQYF. In DNA, the CDR3 is TGTGCCAGCAGTTACTGGGGGCCAGATACGCAGTATTTT.

Here the CDR3 DNA reads TGTGCCAGCAGTTACCTCAGGGGAGACTATGGCTACACCTTC. Translation gives CASSYLRGDYGYTF. The chain carries TRBV6-5 and TRBJ1-2; maybe TRBD1 (6 bases). Germline CDR1 reads MNHEY; CDR2 reads SVGAGI. V lost 2 bases to trimming and J lost 3 bases, with 10 bases between them. The CDR3 has 14 amino acids.

There are a few counts of this clonotype. The chain is built from TRBV12-3 or TRBV12-4 and TRBJ1-1; the match to TRBD1 covers 8 bases. The CDR3 consists of 14 residues. V dropped 2 bases and J dropped 7; count of bases not matched to a gene: 6. The CDR3 reads CASSLQGAKGEAFF. CDR3 DNA sequence: TGTGCCAGCAGTTTACAGGGGGCGAAAGGTGAAGCTTTCTTT.

The CDR3 bases are TGTGCCAGCTCACCTCGACAGGGGGCGAGGGAGCAGTACTTC. Encoded protein: CASSPRQGAREQYF. The rearrangement uses TRBV18 and TRBJ2-7, with 10 bases lining up with TRBD1. CDR3 length: 14 residues. The germline V gene has CDR1 KGHSH and CDR2 LQKENI. Germline trimming cut 3 bases from V and 7 bases from J; bases unmatched to any gene: 6.

The rearrangement joins TRBV7-8 to TRBJ2-3; 7 bases agree with TRBD1. Trimming cost V 5 bases and J 0 bases; bases outside gene matches: 8. CDR3 length: 16 residues. The germline V gene has CDR1 SGHVS and CDR2 FQNEAQ. The CDR3 DNA sequence: TGTGCCAGCAGCCGTATAGGGACAGAAAGCACAGATACGCAGTATTTT. It codes for CASSRIGTESTDTQYF.

This clonotype was found a few times. This chain links TRBV28 with TRBJ1-2, with unresolved D. Germline V lookup: CDR1 MDHEN, CDR2 SYDVKM. This CDR3 has 13 residues. Trimming removed 5 bases at V and 4 bases at J, with 11 bases between. Here the CDR3 reads CASSLSYLYGYTF. CDR3 bases: TGTGCCAGCAGTCTCAGCTACCTCTATGGCTACACCTTC.

This clonotype has just a few counts. The V call is TRBV4-1, the J call TRBJ1-2; the D is unclear. In germline, CDR1 is MGHRA, CDR2 YSYEKL. V dropped 3 bases and J dropped 2 bases, with 13 bases sitting between them. The CDR3 has 15 residues. The CDR3 bases are TGCGCCAGCAGCCAGGGAGGACTGTGGAACTATGGCTACACCTTC. Encoded protein: CASSQGGLWNYGYTF.

This clonotype was observed a handful of times. This rearrangement joins TRBV6-2 or TRBV6-3 to TRBJ1-5; maybe TRBD1 (6 bases). Germline V gene data show CDR1 as MNHEY and CDR2 as SVGEGT. CDR3 length: 13 amino acids. Trimming shortened V by 7 bases and J by 7 bases, and 14 bases separated the two germline ends. This chain's CDR3 is CASNWGAKQPQHF. The CDR3 DNA reads as TGTGCCAGCAACTGGGGGGCTAAGCAGCCCCAGCATTTT.

In this sample, this clonotype turned up a few times. The genes are TRBV7-9 and TRBJ2-7; D gene uncertain. Trimming removed 3 bases at V and 7 bases at J, with 19 bases between. Germline V lookup: CDR1 SEHNR, CDR2 FQNEAQ (reference sequence). The length of the CDR3 is 15 residues. This CDR3 is CASSFGSLTVREQYF. The CDR3 DNA sequence: TGTGCCAGCAGCTTTGGGTCGTTGACTGTAAGGGAGCAGTACTTC.

This clonotype was seen only a few times. V is TRBV6-5 and J is TRBJ1-5; TRBD1 aligns across 10 bases. Trimming took 4 bases from V and 3 from J; bases not matched to a gene: 3. The V gene's germline CDR1 is MNHEY and CDR2 SVGAGI. CDR3 length: 15 residues. As DNA, the CDR3 is TGTGCCAGCAGTTGGACAGGGGGGATCAATCAGCCCCAGCATTTT. Its translation: CASSWTGGINQPQHF.

In DNA, the CDR3 is TGTGCCAGCAGCTTAGTTAGGTGGACTGAAGCTTTCTTT. It is translated as CASSLVRWTEAFF. The chain is built from TRBV7-2 and TRBJ1-1; D remains unclear. Germline V gene data show CDR1 as SGHTA and CDR2 as FQGNSA. Trimming took off 1 base at V and 5 bases at J, with 8 bases between the two ends. The CDR3 is made up of 13 amino acids.

This chain joins TRBV2 and TRBJ1-1; TRBD1 agrees at 12 bases. Germline CDR1 reads SNHLY; CDR2 reads FYNNEI. J was trimmed by 4 bases and V by 7 bases; bases with no gene match: 16. This CDR3 comprises 18 residues. CDR3 bases: TGTGCCAGCACCCGAAATCAAGGGACAGGGGGCTGGGGCACTGAAGCTTTCTTT. Encoded protein: CASTRNQGTGGWGTEAFF. Full variable domain (rest looked up from reference TRBV2 and TRBJ1-1): EPEVTQTPSHQVTQMGQEVILRCVPISNHLYFYWYRQILGQKVEFLVSFYNNEISEKSEIFDDQFSVERPDGSNFTLKIRSTKLEDSAMYFCASTRNQGTGGWGTEAFFGQGTRLTVV.

The chain links TRBV5-6 to TRBJ2-3, with 8 bases identical to TRBD1. With V trimmed by 1 base and J by 2 bases, 15 bases remained unmatched. The length of the CDR3 is 19 residues. Per the germline V gene, CDR1 is SGHDT and CDR2 is YYEEEE. CDR3 DNA sequence: TGTGCCAGCAGCTTGCTGGGACAGGCTGGTTCCCCCTCCACAGATACGCAGTATTTT. This sequence encodes CASSLLGQAGSPSTDTQYF. Full variable domain (remainder filled in from reference TRBV5-6 and TRBJ2-3): DAGVTQSPTHLIKTRGQQVTLRCSPKSGHDTVSWYQQALGQGPQFIFQYYEEEERQRGNFPDRFSGHQFPNYSSELNVNALLLGDSALYLCASSLLGQAGSPSTDTQYFGPGTRLTVL.

Here the CDR3 DNA reads TGTGCCAGCATTAAAGGGACAGGGGGAGAGACCCAGTACTTC. It encodes CASIKGTGGETQYF. This rearrangement joins TRBV2 to TRBJ2-5, with 11 bases that match TRBD1. V shed 7 bases and J 4 bases; nucleotides not matched to a gene: 5. The CDR3 runs to 14 residues. CDR1 is SNHLY and CDR2 is FYNNEI in the germline V gene.

CDR3 protein: CASSQTGAVGGITDTQYF. CDR3 coding DNA: TGTGCCAGCAGCCAAACCGGGGCCGTAGGGGGGATCACAGATACGCAGTATTTT. The chain is built from TRBV4-2 and TRBJ2-3; D possibly uses TRBD1 or TRBD2 (6 bases each). Trimming took 2 bases from V and 2 from J, leaving 20 bases between them. The CDR3 length is 18 residues. Germline CDR1 reads LGHNA; CDR2 reads YNFKEQ.

The gene calls are TRBV28 and TRBJ1-5; no clear D gene. The V and J ends lost 0 bases and 2 bases respectively, with 11 bases between them. Germline-derived CDR1 and CDR2 are MDHEN and SYDVKM. The CDR3 runs to 16 residues. CDR3 protein: CASSLWEGMGNQPQHF. CDR3 nucleotide sequence: TGTGCCAGCAGTTTATGGGAGGGAATGGGCAATCAGCCCCAGCATTTT.

The chain has TRBV6-1 and TRBJ1-5; 7 bases agree with TRBD1. Trimming took 8 bases from V and 6 from J; bases not matched to a gene: 10. Looked up from germline, CDR1 is MNHNS and CDR2 is SASEGT. The length of the CDR3 is 14 residues. CDR3 sequence (DNA): TGTGCCAGCCATCCGGGGCAGGGGGGTCAGCCCCAGCATTTT. Translated: CASHPGQGGQPQHF.

In its sample, this clonotype was seen a few times. The chain employs TRBV9 and TRBJ2-2; a weak D match, TRBD1 (6 bases). The germline gives CDR1 SGDLS, CDR2 YYNGEE. Trimming removed 4 bases from V and 4 bases from J, with 11 bases in between. The CDR3 loop spans 14 amino acids. CDR3 loop: CASSYGQITGELFF. CDR3 DNA sequence: TGTGCCAGCAGCTACGGACAGATCACCGGGGAGCTGTTTTTT.

The chain is built from TRBV10-3 and TRBJ2-1; 12 bases line up with TRBD1. The CDR3 has 15 residues. V dropped 2 bases and J dropped 10; count of bases not matched to a gene: 6. CDR1 and CDR2 from the germline V gene are ENHRY and SYGVKD. The CDR3 bases are TGTGCCATCAGTGAGGTGGGACAGGGGGCAGGCGAGCAGTTCTTC. Residues: CAISEVGQGAGEQFF.

The genes are TRBV4-3 and TRBJ1-2; TRBD1 aligns across 7 bases. Trimming removed 4 bases from V and 7 bases from J; junction bases left unmatched: 6. Germline-derived CDR1 and CDR2 are LGHNA and YSLEER. The CDR3 is 13 amino acids. CDR3 in DNA: TGCGCCAGCAGCCGAGAGACAGGGAGTGGCTACACCTTC. The encoded protein is CASSRETGSGYTF.

The chain has TRBV27 and TRBJ1-6; 7 bases align to TRBD1. J lost 6 bases, V lost 0 bases, and 5 bases had no gene match. Germline CDR1 is MNHEY and CDR2 is SMNVEV (reference sequence). The CDR3 has 16 residues. CDR3 DNA sequence: TGTGCCAGCAGTTTATCAGGGACAGCACCTAATTCACCCCTCCACTTT. It codes for CASSLSGTAPNSPLHF.

This clonotype appeared a few times. This chain joins TRBV11-3 and TRBJ2-7; D is tentatively TRBD1 or TRBD2 (5 bases each). Trimming pared 2 bases from V and 3 bases from J, leaving 14 bases between. There are 15 residues in the CDR3. Germline assignment: CDR1 SGHNT and CDR2 YENEEA. The CDR3 here is CASSLPGTPIYEQYF. The CDR3 DNA reads as TGTGCCAGCAGCTTACCGGGGACCCCCATCTACGAGCAGTACTTC.

The V gene is TRBV20-1, the J gene TRBJ2-3, with TRBD1 matching 8 bases. CDR3 length: 14 amino acids. Trimming removed 5 bases from V and 1 base from J; junction bases left unmatched: 5. Germline-derived CDR1 and CDR2 are DFQATT and SNEGSKA (reference sequence). DNA of the CDR3: TGCAGTGCTGGACCGACAGGGGGCACAGATACGCAGTATTTT. Protein product: CSAGPTGGTDTQYF.

The rearrangement joins TRBV19 to TRBJ2-3; perhaps TRBD1 as D (6 bases). The germline V and J ends were trimmed by 8 bases and 2 bases, with 8 bases remaining between them. CDR1 and CDR2 from the germline V gene are LNHDA and SQIVND (reference sequence). This CDR3 comprises 12 residues. Here the CDR3 DNA reads TGTGCCAGTGGACAGCTCACAGATACGCAGTATTTT. It codes for CASGQLTDTQYF.